The 25 T cell receptor beta chains given below trace back to one sample, sequenced in a study of Graves' ophthalmopathy and Graves' hyperthyroidism. Investigators amplified TCR beta CDR3 regions from RNA transcripts. First-round RT-PCR relied on HTBI primers, and a second-round multiplex PCR came next. In TCRdb, the multiplex PCR reads were re-called with MiXCR into one record per CDR3 protein. The sample comprises about 700,000 distinct CDR3 sequences, roughly two fifths of which are singletons, and 35% to 55% rests with the top ten. The sample consisted of peripheral blood. The receptors derive from an adult man with Graves' ophthalmopathy.

The V gene is TRBV29-1, the J gene TRBJ2-7, with a tentative D call TRBD1 (6 bases). Germline CDR1 and CDR2: SQVTM and ANQGSEA. The length of the CDR3 is 14 residues. As DNA, the CDR3 is TGCAGTGTTACTCCCGGTCAGGGGCTAAATGAGCAGTACTTC. As protein: CSVTPGQGLNEQYF.

This clonotype was counted ten times or more. The rearrangement uses TRBV7-2 and TRBJ2-7; 11 bases agree with TRBD2. This CDR3 is built from 15 residues. Per germline, CDR1 SGHTA and CDR2 FQGNSA. The V gene end was trimmed by 2 bases and the J gene end by 7 bases; junction bases not matched to a gene: 7. CDR3: CASSLSGSGRGEQYF. Written as DNA, the CDR3 is TGTGCCAGCAGCTTAAGTGGTAGCGGGAGGGGAGAGCAGTACTTC.

The chain's CDR3 is CSVEGGTGHSYEQYF. CDR3 coding DNA: TGCAGCGTTGAAGGAGGGACAGGGCACTCCTACGAGCAGTACTTC. The chain carries TRBV29-1 and TRBJ2-7; TRBD1 agrees at 9 bases. Germline values: CDR1 SQVTM, CDR2 ANQGSEA. The CDR3 totals 15 residues. After removal of 1 base from V and 0 bases from J, the junction contained 4 bases not matched to a gene.

This clonotype was detected only a few times. The rearrangement links TRBV7-6 to TRBJ2-2; weak D call: TRBD1 (6 bases). The length of the CDR3 is 15 residues. V dropped 4 bases and J dropped 5 bases, with 14 bases sitting between them. Germline values: CDR1 SGHVS, CDR2 FNYEAQ. For the CDR3, the DNA is TGTGCCAGCAGCTCAGGGGTCGTTCGGACCGGGGAGCTGTTTTTT. This gives the protein CASSSGVVRTGELFF.

The V and J genes are TRBV7-9 and TRBJ2-3, with TRBD1 matching over 8 bases. The CDR3 consists of 13 residues. Germline V gene sequence: CDR1 SEHNR, CDR2 FQNEAQ (reference sequence). V gave up 5 bases and J gave up 4 bases; unmatched junction bases: 2. CDR3 in amino acids: CASSGQGPDTQYF. CDR3 coding DNA: TGTGCCAGCAGCGGACAGGGACCAGATACGCAGTATTTT.

This clonotype was counted between two and nine times. The V call is TRBV13, the J call TRBJ1-5; D not resolved. Deletions cut 5 bases from V and 7 bases from J, with 21 bases between. The CDR3 runs to 16 residues. Germline V gene data show CDR1 as PRHDT and CDR2 as FYEKMQ (reference sequence). CDR3: CASSQGDPTVGQPQHF. The DNA of the CDR3 is TGTGCCAGCAGCCAAGGTGACCCCACGGTCGGGCAGCCCCAGCATTTT.

This clonotype was picked up many times. J is TRBJ1-2 and V is TRBV10-3; 8 bases map to TRBD1. Germline-derived CDR1 and CDR2 are ENHRY and SYGVKD. With V trimmed by 6 bases and J by 8 bases, 8 bases remained unmatched. This CDR3 comprises 13 residues. CDR3 protein: CAISQTGDQGYTF. CDR3 bases: TGTGCCATCAGCCAGACAGGGGATCAAGGCTACACCTTC.

This clonotype was recorded many times. The J gene is TRBJ1-5, the V gene TRBV9; D uncertain. The length of the CDR3 is 12 residues. Germline CDR1 reads SGDLS; CDR2 reads YYNGEE. Trimming left V 1 base short and J 6 bases short, with 5 bases between. The DNA for the CDR3 is TGTGCCAGCAGCGTATTCGGTCAGCCCCAGCATTTT. Protein product: CASSVFGQPQHF.

This clonotype was seen ten or more times. CDR3 region: CAISEHSGQGLETQYF. DNA for the CDR3: TGTGCCATCAGTGAGCATTCAGGACAGGGTCTAGAGACCCAGTACTTC. V gene TRBV10-3 combines with J gene TRBJ2-5, with TRBD1 matching 8 bases. V trimming: 2 bases; J trimming: 4 bases; junction bases outside the gene matches: 9. Germline-derived CDR1 and CDR2 are ENHRY and SYGVKD. The CDR3 covers 16 residues.

This clonotype was observed at least ten times. V gene TRBV19 combines with J gene TRBJ1-5; a possible D gene is TRBD1 (5 bases). The CDR3 has 13 residues. From germline, CDR1 is LNHDA and CDR2 SQIVND (reference sequence). V was shortened by 7 bases and J by 3 bases, with 10 bases between the two germline ends. In DNA form, the CDR3 reads TGTGCCAGTAACCCGGGGCTCAATCAGCCCCAGCATTTT. Amino acid sequence: CASNPGLNQPQHF.

Remarks on this clonotype: Germline and junction disagree at one end, which may indicate a read error. This chain's CDR3 is CASSYGLRVGQETQYF. The CDR3 region has the DNA TGTGCCAGCAGTTACGGGTTGAGGGTGGGTCAGGAGACCCAGTACTTC. The chain joins TRBV10-3 to TRBJ2-5; the D gene is possibly TRBD2 (5 bases). CDR3 size: 16 residues. In germline, CDR1 is ENHRY, CDR2 SYGVKD.

The chain is built from TRBV27 and TRBJ1-5; D gene uncertain. The V end lost 6 bases, the J end lost 9 bases, and 15 bases lay between the germline ends. Germline CDR1 and CDR2: MNHEY and SMNVEV (reference sequence). The CDR3 consists of 13 residues. Here the CDR3 DNA reads TGTGCCAGCAGCCCGTCCTCCAGATGGCCCCAGCATTTT. It codes for CASSPSSRWPQHF.

The chain carries TRBV7-8 and TRBJ2-7; TRBD1 matches 11 bases. V lost 3 bases and J lost 7; bases outside the gene matches: 5. The CDR3 is made up of 14 amino acids. CDR1 SGHVS and CDR2 FQNEAQ come from the germline V gene. The CDR3 region has the DNA TGTGCCAGCAGCTTGGGCGGGACAGGGGGAGAGCAGTACTTC. Encoded protein: CASSLGGTGGEQYF.

The chain has TRBV2 and TRBJ1-1; possibly TRBD1 for D (5 bases). This CDR3 spans 14 amino acids. In germline, CDR1 is SNHLY, CDR2 FYNNEI. V lost 3 bases to trimming and J lost 8 bases, with 16 bases between them. The CDR3 DNA reads TGTGCCAGCAGTGATTCTGTACAGGCGCCCGAAGCTTTCTTT. Its translation is CASSDSVQAPEAFF.

The chain combines TRBV29-1 with TRBJ1-1; 8 bases map to TRBD1. CDR1 is SQVTM, CDR2 ANQGSEA, per germline. This CDR3 is 15 amino acids long. J lost 2 bases, V lost 3 bases, and 8 bases had no gene match. CDR3 loop: CSVDLRGQGNTEAFF. The CDR3 nucleotides are TGCAGCGTTGACTTAAGAGGACAGGGTAACACTGAAGCTTTCTTT.

V usage is TRBV25-1 and J usage is TRBJ1-6; D is undetermined. Germline V gene sequence: CDR1 MGHDK, CDR2 SYGVNS. The CDR3 contains 15 residues. V lost 3 bases and J 5 bases, leaving 11 bases between the germline ends. The CDR3 is CASSDSAGDNSPLHF. CDR3 DNA: TGTGCCAGCAGTGATAGTGCCGGGGATAATTCACCCCTCCACTTT. Full variable domain (remainder filled in from reference TRBV25-1 and TRBJ1-6): EADIYQTPRYLVIGTGKKITLECSQTMGHDKMYWYQQDPGMELHLIHYSYGVNSTEKGDLSSESTVSRIRTEHFPLTLESARPSHTSQYLCASSDSAGDNSPLHFGNGTRLTVT.

This clonotype appeared many times. V gene TRBV19 combines with J gene TRBJ2-7; D is perhaps TRBD1 (5 bases). This CDR3 comprises 12 residues. The V end lost 7 bases, the J end lost 3 bases, and 10 bases lay between the germline ends. The germline V gene encodes CDR1 LNHDA and CDR2 SQIVND (reference sequence). The CDR3 DNA reads TGTGCCAGTAAGGGGCCCGGCTACGAGCAGTACTTC. It codes for CASKGPGYEQYF.

The CDR3 reads CSAVPTGDRNSPLHF. CDR3 DNA: TGCAGTGCTGTACCTACCGGGGACCGAAATTCACCCCTCCACTTT. This rearrangement joins TRBV20-1 to TRBJ1-6; perhaps TRBD1 as D (5 bases). The CDR3 extends over 15 amino acids. Germline assignment: CDR1 DFQATT and CDR2 SNEGSKA (reference sequence). V lost 5 bases and J lost 7, with 18 bases in between.

The V gene is TRBV10-3, the J gene TRBJ2-6; D not certain. CDR1 is ENHRY, CDR2 SYGVKD, per germline. The CDR3 length is 11 residues. CDR3 sequence (DNA): TGTGCTAACTCTGGGGCCAACGTCCTGACTTTC. Residues: CANSGANVLTF.

The V gene is TRBV28, the J gene TRBJ1-5; 7 bases match TRBD1. In germline, CDR1 is MDHEN, CDR2 SYDVKM. The CDR3 is 15 residues long. Germline trimming cut 6 bases from V and 6 bases from J; bases unmatched to any gene: 11. The CDR3 DNA follows: TGTGCCAGCAGCCCGACAGGGTGGAGGCGTCAGCCCCAGCATTTT. Translation: CASSPTGWRRQPQHF.

This chain uses TRBV14 with TRBJ1-1, with D maybe TRBD1 (5 bases). Germline values: CDR1 SGHDN, CDR2 FVKESK. The CDR3 runs 16 residues. Trimming left V 0 bases short and J 6 bases short, with 17 bases between. The CDR3 reads CASSQDLGPTRPEAFF. The CDR3 nucleotides are TGTGCCAGCAGCCAAGATCTGGGACCTACGAGACCTGAAGCTTTCTTT.

Regarding this clonotype: One end of the junction fails to match germline, which may point to a read error. The chain recombines TRBV10-3 with TRBJ1-1, with D perhaps matching TRBD1 (6 bases). CDR1 and CDR2 (germline): ENHRY, SYGVKD. This CDR3 comprises 19 residues. This chain's CDR3 is CASSEARGTRRPMNTEAFF. The CDR3 bases are TGTGCCAGCAGTGAAGCGCGAGGGACAAGAAGACCCATGAACACTGAAGCTTTCTTT.

In this sample, this clonotype turned up many times. This CDR3 reads CAISATSGRAGQETQYF. The CDR3 nucleotides read TGTGCCATCAGTGCGACTAGCGGGAGGGCAGGACAAGAGACCCAGTACTTC. This chain uses TRBV10-3 with TRBJ2-5; 14 bases are a match to TRBD2. Germline CDR1 and CDR2: ENHRY and SYGVKD. V gave up 4 bases and J gave up 2 bases; unmatched junction bases: 6. CDR3 length equals 17 residues.

V usage is TRBV15 and J usage is TRBJ1-2; no clear D gene. V was trimmed by 1 base and J by 1 base, leaving 4 bases between them. This CDR3 has 13 residues. Per germline, CDR1 LNHNV and CDR2 YYDKDF (reference sequence). CDR3 sequence (DNA): TGTGCCACCAGCAGAGGGCATAACTATGGCTACACCTTC. It codes for CATSRGHNYGYTF.

This clonotype was found many times. This rearrangement joins TRBV2 to TRBJ1-5; the D gene is possibly TRBD1 (5 bases). Germline lookup yields CDR1 SNHLY and CDR2 FYNNEI. Trimming took off 8 bases at V and 6 bases at J, with 14 bases between the two ends. The CDR3 loop spans 13 amino acids. The CDR3 is CASGVGGGQPQHF. The CDR3 coding sequence is TGTGCCAGCGGAGTCGGGGGTGGTCAGCCCCAGCATTTT. Supplemented by reference TRBV2 and TRBJ1-5, the full variable domain reads EPEVTQTPSHQVTQMGQEVILRCVPISNHLYFYWYRQILGQKVEFLVSFYNNEISEKSEIFDDQFSVERPDGSNFTLKIRSTKLEDSAMYFCASGVGGGQPQHFGDGTRLSIL.